The T cell receptor (beta chain) under discussion was sequenced for a study of blood T cell repertoires in COVID-19. Overall study: From T cells, B-cell-depleted T cells, or PBMCs came the material, which was cDNA or gDNA.

This CDR3 spans 13 amino acids. Germline V gene lookup returns CDR1 SGHRS and CDR2 YFSETQ. Two negative PCRs, clearance, or symptom resolution were required of recovered Cohort 3 donors. Data came from immunoSEQ multiplex PCR; TCRdb stores just in-frame clones and leaves some out. The repertoire consists of approximately 440,000 clones, with about 90% occurring once and the leading ten covering around 0.64%. About this clone itself: Mismatch with germline at one junction end may stem from a read error.

The sequencing input was PBMCs or T cells enriched from blood (not recorded which). J is TRBJ2-5 and V is TRBV5-1; 8 positions match TRBD1. The clonotype comes from a woman aged 18-29 years who had recovered from COVID-19. This CDR3 is CASSLTGEEPQYF. The CDR3 nucleotides read TGCGCCAGCAGCCTGACAGGGGAAGAGCCCCAGTACTTC.